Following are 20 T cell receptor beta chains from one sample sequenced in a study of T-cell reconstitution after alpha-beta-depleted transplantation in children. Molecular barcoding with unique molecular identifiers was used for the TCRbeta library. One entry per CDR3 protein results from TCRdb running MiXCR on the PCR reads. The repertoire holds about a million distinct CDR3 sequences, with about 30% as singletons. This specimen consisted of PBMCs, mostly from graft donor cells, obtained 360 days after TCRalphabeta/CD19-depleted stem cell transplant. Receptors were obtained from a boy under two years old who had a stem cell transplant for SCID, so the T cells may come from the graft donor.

The CDR3 bases are TGTGCCACCAGGGAGGAACAGGGGTGGTATCAGCCCCAGCATTTT. Translation gives CATREEQGWYQPQHF. The rearrangement joins TRBV24-1 to TRBJ1-5, with TRBD1 identical over 7 bases. Germline CDR1 is KGHDR and CDR2 is SFDVKD. Trimming at V came to 7 bases and at J to 5 bases, leaving 10 bases not matched to a gene. The CDR3 has 15 residues.

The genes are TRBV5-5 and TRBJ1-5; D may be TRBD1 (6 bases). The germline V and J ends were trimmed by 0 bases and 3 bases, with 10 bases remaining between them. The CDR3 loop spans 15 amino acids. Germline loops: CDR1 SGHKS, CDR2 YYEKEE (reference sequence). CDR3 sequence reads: CASSLVGGYNQPQHF. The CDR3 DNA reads TGTGCCAGCAGCTTGGTCGGGGGCTACAATCAGCCCCAGCATTTT.

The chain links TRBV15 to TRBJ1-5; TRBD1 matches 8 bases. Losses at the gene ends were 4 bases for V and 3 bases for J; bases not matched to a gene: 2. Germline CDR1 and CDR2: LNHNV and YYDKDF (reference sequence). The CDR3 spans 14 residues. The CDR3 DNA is TGTGCCACCAGCAAGGACAGGGTCAATCAGCCCCAGCATTTT. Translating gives CATSKDRVNQPQHF.

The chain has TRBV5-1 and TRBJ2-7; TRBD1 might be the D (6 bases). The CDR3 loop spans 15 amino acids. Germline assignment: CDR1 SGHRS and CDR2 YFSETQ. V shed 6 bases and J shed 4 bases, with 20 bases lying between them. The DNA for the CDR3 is TGCGCCAGCAAAAATGGGGGCGGCCTCGAGTACGAGCAGTACTTC. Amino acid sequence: CASKNGGGLEYEQYF.

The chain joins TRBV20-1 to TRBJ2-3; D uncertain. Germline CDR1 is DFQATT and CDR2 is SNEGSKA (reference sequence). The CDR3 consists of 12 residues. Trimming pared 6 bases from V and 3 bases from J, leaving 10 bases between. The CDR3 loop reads CSAPTRTDTQYF. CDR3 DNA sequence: TGCAGTGCCCCAACGAGGACAGATACGCAGTATTTT.

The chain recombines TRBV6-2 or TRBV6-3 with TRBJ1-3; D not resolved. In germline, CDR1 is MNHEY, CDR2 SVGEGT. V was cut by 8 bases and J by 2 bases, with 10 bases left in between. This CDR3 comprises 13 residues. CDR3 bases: TGTGCCAGCCGAACCGGGGCTGGAAACACCATATATTTT. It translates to CASRTGAGNTIYF.

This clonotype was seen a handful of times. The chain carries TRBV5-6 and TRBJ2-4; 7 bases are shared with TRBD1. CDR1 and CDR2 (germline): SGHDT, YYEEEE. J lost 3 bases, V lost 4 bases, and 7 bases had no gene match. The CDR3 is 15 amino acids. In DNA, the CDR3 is TGTGCCAGCAGCCCCAGGGGGTTGGACAAAAACATTCAGTACTTC. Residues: CASSPRGLDKNIQYF.

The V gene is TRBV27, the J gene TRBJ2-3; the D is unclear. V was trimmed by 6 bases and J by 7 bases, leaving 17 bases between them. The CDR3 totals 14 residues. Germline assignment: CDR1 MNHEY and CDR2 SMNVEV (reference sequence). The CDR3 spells CASRTRGPPNTQYF. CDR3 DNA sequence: TGTGCCAGCAGAACCCGTGGTCCCCCTAATACGCAGTATTTT.

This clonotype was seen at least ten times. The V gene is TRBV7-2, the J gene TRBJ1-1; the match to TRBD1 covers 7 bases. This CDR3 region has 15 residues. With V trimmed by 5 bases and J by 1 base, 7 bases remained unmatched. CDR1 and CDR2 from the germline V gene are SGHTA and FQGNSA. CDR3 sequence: CASSPRTGRNTEAFF. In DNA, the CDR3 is TGTGCCAGCAGCCCGCGGACAGGACGGAACACTGAAGCTTTCTTT.

In DNA form, the CDR3 reads TGTGCCATCACTTTGGGGAGGGGTGATGGCTACACCTTC. It specifies CAITLGRGDGYTF. J is TRBJ1-2 and V is TRBV10-3, with a tentative D call TRBD1 (5 bases). CDR3 length equals 13 residues. Per the germline V gene, CDR1 is ENHRY and CDR2 is SYGVKD. V was trimmed by 7 bases and J by 6 bases, leaving 15 bases between them.

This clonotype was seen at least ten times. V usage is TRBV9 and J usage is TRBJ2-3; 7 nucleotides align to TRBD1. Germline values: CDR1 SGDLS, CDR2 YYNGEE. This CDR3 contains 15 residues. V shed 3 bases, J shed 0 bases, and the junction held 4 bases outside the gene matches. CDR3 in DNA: TGTGCCAGCAGCGCGCGACAGGGAAGCACAGATACGCAGTATTTT. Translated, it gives CASSARQGSTDTQYF. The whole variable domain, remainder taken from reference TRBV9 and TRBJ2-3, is DSGVTQTPKHLITATGQRVTLRCSPRSGDLSVYWYQQSLDQGLQFLIQYYNGEERAKGNILERFSAQQFPDLHSELNLSSLELGDSALYFCASSARQGSTDTQYFGPGTRLTVL.

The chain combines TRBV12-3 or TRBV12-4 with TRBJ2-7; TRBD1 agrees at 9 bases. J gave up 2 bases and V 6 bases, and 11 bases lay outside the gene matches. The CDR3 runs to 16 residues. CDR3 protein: CASSQFAGQGPYEQYF. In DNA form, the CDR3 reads TGTGCCAGCAGCCAATTCGCGGGACAGGGCCCCTACGAGCAGTACTTC.

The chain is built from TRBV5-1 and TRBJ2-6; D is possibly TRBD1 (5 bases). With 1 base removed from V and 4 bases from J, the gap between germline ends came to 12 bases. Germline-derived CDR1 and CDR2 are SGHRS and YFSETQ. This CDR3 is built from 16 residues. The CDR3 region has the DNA TGCGCCAGCAGCTTGCGATCAGGGTCGGGGGCCAACGTCCTGACTTTC. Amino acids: CASSLRSGSGANVLTF.

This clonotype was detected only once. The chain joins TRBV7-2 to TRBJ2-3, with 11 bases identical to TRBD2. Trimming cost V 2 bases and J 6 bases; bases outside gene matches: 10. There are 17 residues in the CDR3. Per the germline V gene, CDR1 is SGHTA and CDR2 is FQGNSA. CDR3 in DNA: TGTGCCAGCAGCTTAAGTAATAGCGGGGGGGCAAGGGATACGCAGTATTTT. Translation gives CASSLSNSGGARDTQYF.

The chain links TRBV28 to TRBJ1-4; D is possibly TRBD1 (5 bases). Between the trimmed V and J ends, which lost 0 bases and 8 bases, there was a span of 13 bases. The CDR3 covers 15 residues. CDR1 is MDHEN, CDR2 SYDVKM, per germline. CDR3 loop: CASSLWAREGEKLFF. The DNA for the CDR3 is TGTGCCAGCAGTTTATGGGCCAGGGAGGGCGAAAAACTGTTTTTT. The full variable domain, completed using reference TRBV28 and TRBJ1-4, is DVKVTQSSRYLVKRTGEKVFLECVQDMDHENMFWYRQDPGLGLRLIYFSYDVKMKEKGDIPEGYSVSREKKERFSLILESASTNQTSMYLCASSLWAREGEKLFFGSGTQLSVL.

The CDR3 here is CARGRSYEQYF. Written as DNA, the CDR3 is TGTGCCAGGGGGAGGTCCTACGAGCAGTACTTC. This rearrangement joins TRBV27 to TRBJ2-7, with TRBD2 as a possible D gene (6 bases). This CDR3 contains 11 residues. Trimming took off 9 bases at V and 1 base at J, with 7 bases between the two ends. Germline V gives CDR1 MNHEY, CDR2 SMNVEV (reference sequence).

Written as DNA, the CDR3 is TGCAGCGTTTATCGAGGAGGAAAACTGTTTTTT. Protein: CSVYRGGKLFF. This chain joins TRBV29-1 and TRBJ1-4; no definite D call. V was clipped by 5 bases and J by 10 bases, with 11 bases between them. Germline V gene sequence: CDR1 SQVTM, CDR2 ANQGSEA. The CDR3 extends over 11 amino acids. The whole variable domain, filled in from reference TRBV29-1 and TRBJ1-4, reads SAVISQKPSRDICQRGTSLTIQCQVDSQVTMMFWYRQQPGQSLTLIATANQGSEATYESGFVIDKFPISRPNLTFSTLTVSNMSPEDSSIYLCSVYRGGKLFFGSGTQLSVL.

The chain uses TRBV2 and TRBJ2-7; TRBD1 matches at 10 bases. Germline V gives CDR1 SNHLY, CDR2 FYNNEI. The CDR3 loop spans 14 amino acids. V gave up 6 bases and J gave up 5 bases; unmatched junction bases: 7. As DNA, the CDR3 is TGTGCCAGCAGGGGACAGGGGAAGGGTAACGAGCAGTACTTC. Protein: CASRGQGKGNEQYF.

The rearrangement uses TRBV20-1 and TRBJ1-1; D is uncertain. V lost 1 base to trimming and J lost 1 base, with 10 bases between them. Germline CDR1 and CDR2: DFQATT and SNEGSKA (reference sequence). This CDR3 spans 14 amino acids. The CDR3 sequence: CSARVRTENTEAFF. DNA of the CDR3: TGCAGTGCTAGAGTGCGGACCGAGAACACTGAAGCTTTCTTT.

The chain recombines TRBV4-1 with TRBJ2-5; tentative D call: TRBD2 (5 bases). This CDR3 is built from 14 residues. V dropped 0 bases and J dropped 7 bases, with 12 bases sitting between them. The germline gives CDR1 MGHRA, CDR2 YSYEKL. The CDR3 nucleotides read TGCGCCAGCAGCCAAGAGCCTCGGGGTGTGACCCAGTACTTC. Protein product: CASSQEPRGVTQYF.